Presented here are 27 T cell receptor beta chains from one specimen sequenced in a study of blood T cell repertoires in COVID-19. The assay was immunoSEQ multiplex PCR, and TCRdb's table has in-frame clones only and misses some. The sample contains over 200,000 clones, around 88% of which appear only once. The sample comprised PBMCs or T cells enriched from blood (not recorded which). The receptors come from a man aged 35-49 years who had recovered from COVID-19.

This chain connects TRBV12-3 or TRBV12-4 to TRBJ2-7; a possible D gene is TRBD2 (6 bases). The V end was cut by 8 bases, the J end by 4 bases, with 12 bases between. The CDR3 totals 12 residues. CDR3 loop: CASRRGRYEQYF. The CDR3 DNA is TGTGCCAGCCGTCGGGGGAGATACGAGCAGTACTTC.

This clone has more than one count but fewer than ten. This rearrangement joins TRBV7-9 to TRBJ2-5; 8 bases are a match to TRBD1. Germline CDR1 and CDR2: SEHNR and FQNEAQ (reference sequence). The CDR3 is 15 amino acids. Germline trimming cut 3 bases from V and 1 base from J; bases unmatched to any gene: 4. CDR3 coding DNA: TGTGCCAGCAGCTTTCGAACAGGGGGCCAAGAGACCCAGTACTTC. The encoded protein is CASSFRTGGQETQYF.

The rearrangement uses TRBV10-3 and TRBJ2-7; TRBD1 agrees at 7 bases. The CDR3 sequence is 19 residues long. Germline V lookup: CDR1 ENHRY, CDR2 SYGVKD. V lost 2 bases, J lost 0 bases, and 16 bases stayed unmatched. The CDR3 region has the DNA TGTGCCATCAGTGAGCCGGGACAGATATCGACTGGCCGCTCCTACGAGCAGTACTTC. Translation: CAISEPGQISTGRSYEQYF.

This clone was counted a few times. The J gene is TRBJ1-6, the V gene TRBV27; D remains ambiguous. The CDR3 totals 15 residues. V lost 7 bases, J lost 0 bases, and 10 bases lay in between. In germline, CDR1 is MNHEY, CDR2 SMNVEV (reference sequence). DNA for the CDR3: TGTGCCAGCAAGGACTCAGGCTCCTATAATTCACCCCTCCACTTT. Translated, it gives CASKDSGSYNSPLHF.

The rearrangement joins TRBV7-2 to TRBJ2-5; 7 bases are a match to TRBD1. The CDR3 runs 15 residues. Germline values: CDR1 SGHTA, CDR2 FQGNSA. V shed 1 base and J 2 bases; nucleotides not matched to a gene: 4. The CDR3 here is CASSLGLDRQETQYF. The CDR3 DNA follows: TGTGCCAGCAGCTTAGGGTTGGACAGGCAAGAGACCCAGTACTTC.

The V gene is TRBV5-1, the J gene TRBJ2-3; possibly TRBD2 for D (7 bases). Germline-derived CDR1 and CDR2 are SGHRS and YFSETQ. Trimming pared 2 bases from V and 5 bases from J, leaving 18 bases between. The CDR3 contains 16 residues. CDR3 sequence (DNA): TGCGCCAGCAGCTTTCAGGGGACTAAGTCGATAGATACGCAGTATTTT. This codes for CASSFQGTKSIDTQYF.

The rearrangement links TRBV5-1 to TRBJ2-1, with TRBD2 matching over 14 bases. The germline V gene encodes CDR1 SGHRS and CDR2 YFSETQ. J lost 4 bases, V lost 7 bases, and 7 bases had no gene match. CDR3 size: 16 residues. The CDR3: CASGTSGSGGYNEQFF. CDR3 DNA: TGCGCCAGCGGGACTAGCGGGAGTGGTGGGTACAATGAGCAGTTCTTC.

This rearrangement joins TRBV9 to TRBJ2-3; a possible D gene is TRBD2 (6 bases). This CDR3 comprises 17 residues. Germline lookup yields CDR1 SGDLS and CDR2 YYNGEE. V was cut by 0 bases and J by 0 bases, with 14 bases left in between. The CDR3 loop is CASSVGIGGASTDTQYF. The CDR3 bases are TGTGCCAGCAGCGTAGGAATTGGCGGGGCGAGCACAGATACGCAGTATTTT.

J is TRBJ1-4 and V is TRBV18; D gene uncertain. The V and J ends lost 3 bases and 2 bases respectively, with 13 bases between them. Germline loops: CDR1 KGHSH, CDR2 LQKENI. CDR3 size: 16 residues. In DNA, the CDR3 is TGTGCCAGCTCACCGACATCCCGGTCTACTAATGAAAAACTGTTTTTT. It yields the protein CASSPTSRSTNEKLFF.

Many counts were recorded for this clone. The V and J genes are TRBV6-5 and TRBJ1-3, with 8 bases lining up with TRBD1. Germline V gene data show CDR1 as MNHEY and CDR2 as SVGAGI. J lost 3 bases, V lost 2 bases, and 3 bases had no gene match. The CDR3 has 15 residues. The CDR3 region is CASSYGQGFGNTIYF. The CDR3, as DNA: TGTGCCAGCAGTTACGGACAGGGTTTTGGAAACACCATATATTTT.

This chain uses TRBV19 with TRBJ2-7; 8 bases are a match to TRBD1. Germline values: CDR1 LNHDA, CDR2 SQIVND (reference sequence). This CDR3 has 13 amino acids. V was pared by 8 bases and J by 0 bases, with 3 bases of the junction left unmatched. The CDR3 region has the DNA TGTGCCAGTGCCGGGACAGGCTCCTACGAGCAGTACTTC. Protein sequence: CASAGTGSYEQYF.

V and J are TRBV10-2 and TRBJ2-3; possible D gene TRBD2, 5 bases. Germline assignment: CDR1 WSHSY and CDR2 SAAADI. This CDR3 is built from 12 residues. The V and J ends lost 7 bases and 8 bases respectively, with 13 bases between them. The CDR3 loop reads CASKPEGATQYF. Written as DNA, the CDR3 is TGCGCCAGCAAACCAGAGGGAGCTACGCAGTATTTT.

V and J are TRBV6-4 and TRBJ1-5, with TRBD1 matching over 7 bases. The CDR3 is made up of 21 amino acids. Germline V gene lookup returns CDR1 MRHNA and CDR2 SNTAGT. V was clipped by 0 bases and J by 8 bases; unmatched bases: 25. The CDR3 nucleotides are TGTGCCAGCAGTGACTCCGCATTTCCGCGGTTGGTGGCAGGGACAGAGGAGCCCCAGCATTTT. As protein: CASSDSAFPRLVAGTEEPQHF.

V is TRBV27 and J is TRBJ2-4, with TRBD1 as a possible D gene (7 bases). Looked up from germline, CDR1 is MNHEY and CDR2 is SMNVEV (reference sequence). Trimming removed 5 bases from V and 6 bases from J, with 23 bases in between. The CDR3 runs 17 residues. This CDR3 reads CASSHLSRYRGGNIQYF. For the CDR3, the DNA is TGTGCCAGCAGTCACCTAAGCCGTTACAGGGGAGGAAACATTCAGTACTTC.

The chain joins TRBV29-1 to TRBJ2-2, with D perhaps matching TRBD1 (5 bases). Trimming shortened V by 0 bases and J by 6 bases, and 17 bases separated the two germline ends. CDR1 and CDR2 (germline): SQVTM, ANQGSEA. CDR3 length: 16 residues. The CDR3 DNA is TGCAGCGTTGAAGAATCGGGTTTTCAGGGCCCCGGGGAGCTGTTTTTT. It translates to CSVEESGFQGPGELFF.

The rearrangement uses TRBV28 and TRBJ2-3; 12 nucleotides line up with TRBD2. Per germline, CDR1 MDHEN and CDR2 SYDVKM. The CDR3 spans 18 residues. V dropped 2 bases and J dropped 6; count of bases not matched to a gene: 12. CDR3 bases: TGTGCCAGCAGTTTACGCTCCCTTCTAGCGGGAGGGCCGGATACGCAGTATTTT. Protein: CASSLRSLLAGGPDTQYF.

The chain uses TRBV3-1 (or the pseudogene TRBV3-2) and TRBJ1-3, with 7 bases that match TRBD1. The J segment lost 1 base and the V segment lost 1 base, leaving 4 bases of the junction unmatched. Germline lookup yields CDR1 LGHDT and CDR2 YNNKEL (reference sequence). This CDR3 has 16 amino acids. The CDR3 sequence: CASSQAGGRSGNTIYF. CDR3 bases: TGTGCCAGCAGCCAAGCAGGGGGGAGGTCTGGAAACACCATATATTTT.

The gene calls are TRBV4-1 and TRBJ2-1, with 11 bases aligning to TRBD1. The CDR3 covers 16 residues. Germline lookup yields CDR1 MGHRA and CDR2 YSYEKL. The trim removed 2 bases at V and 7 bases at J, leaving 7 bases unmatched. CDR3 sequence: CASSQSGTGGLNEQFF. DNA for the CDR3: TGCGCCAGCAGCCAATCCGGGACAGGGGGTTTAAATGAGCAGTTCTTC.

The chain couples TRBV5-4 to TRBJ1-1, with 10 bases matching TRBD1. Germline V gives CDR1 SGHNT, CDR2 YYREEE (reference sequence). The CDR3 is made up of 14 amino acids. With 3 bases clipped from V and 1 base from J, the junction kept 0 bases outside the gene matches. The CDR3 is CASSWDRGNTEAFF. For the CDR3, the DNA is TGTGCCAGCAGCTGGGACAGGGGGAACACTGAAGCTTTCTTT.

J is TRBJ2-2 and V is TRBV24-1; 8 bases align to TRBD1. The CDR3 loop spans 16 amino acids. Germline CDR1 KGHDR, CDR2 SFDVKD. Trimming removed 4 bases from V and 5 bases from J; junction bases left unmatched: 8. This chain's CDR3 is CATSDPGQGGTGELFF. The DNA for the CDR3 is TGTGCCACCAGTGACCCCGGACAGGGTGGGACCGGGGAGCTGTTTTTT.

This clone was seen a single time. The genes are TRBV5-6 and TRBJ2-7; TRBD1 is a possible D gene (6 bases). This CDR3 has 12 amino acids. CDR1 and CDR2 (germline): SGHDT, YYEEEE. Trimming left V 2 bases short and J 4 bases short, with 7 bases between. CDR3 bases: TGTGCCAGCAGCTTACAGGGTTACGAGCAGTACTTC. This encodes CASSLQGYEQYF.

The chain joins TRBV4-1 to TRBJ1-6; the match to TRBD1 covers 8 bases. Germline V gives CDR1 MGHRA, CDR2 YSYEKL. V dropped 4 bases and J dropped 7; count of bases not matched to a gene: 12. The length of the CDR3 is 17 residues. The CDR3 nucleotides are TGCGCCAGCAGCCCAGAACAGGGGTGGACAGGGAATTCACCCCTCCACTTT. Amino acid sequence: CASSPEQGWTGNSPLHF.

The CDR3 loop reads CAWSVRDRDSGEQYF. CDR3 coding DNA: TGTGCCTGGAGTGTCCGGGACAGGGATAGTGGAGAGCAGTACTTC. V and J are TRBV30 and TRBJ2-7, with 9 bases identical to TRBD1. V lost 0 bases to trimming and J lost 7 bases; unmatched junction nucleotides: 10. Germline V CDR1 and CDR2: GTSNPN, SVGIG (reference sequence). There are 15 residues in the CDR3.

The chain is built from TRBV4-3 and TRBJ1-2; TRBD1 agrees at 7 bases. Looked up from germline, CDR1 is LGHNA and CDR2 is YSLEER. V lost 1 base and J lost 7; bases outside the gene matches: 6. The CDR3 is 14 amino acids. The CDR3 DNA follows: TGCGCCAGCAGCCAAGCTGACAGGGATTTTGGCTACACCTTC. It translates to CASSQADRDFGYTF.

The V call is TRBV11-3, the J call TRBJ2-2; D remains unclear. Trimming pared 1 base from V and 0 bases from J, leaving 9 bases between. Looked up from germline, CDR1 is SGHNT and CDR2 is YENEEA. The CDR3 length is 16 residues. The CDR3 spells CASSLVGSSNTGELFF. The CDR3 DNA reads TGTGCCAGCAGCTTAGTGGGCAGCTCGAACACCGGGGAGCTGTTTTTT. The full variable domain, with the rest looked up from reference TRBV11-3 and TRBJ2-2, is EAGVVQSPRYKIIEKKQPVAFWCNPISGHNTLYWYLQNLGQGPELLIRYENEEAVDDSQLPKDRFSAERLKGVDSTLKIQPAELGDSAVYLCASSLVGSSNTGELFFGEGSRLTVL.

The gene calls are TRBV6-5 and TRBJ2-1, with 9 positions matching TRBD1. Losses at the gene ends were 5 bases for V and 8 bases for J; bases not matched to a gene: 4. Germline CDR1 and CDR2: MNHEY and SVGAGI. The CDR3 is 13 amino acids. CDR3 nucleotide sequence: TGTGCCAGCAGTCCGCGGGACAGGGATGAGCAGTTCTTC. It yields the protein CASSPRDRDEQFF.

The chain combines TRBV6-1 with TRBJ1-1, with 9 bases matching TRBD1. Trimming removed 2 bases from V and 2 bases from J; junction bases left unmatched: 6. Germline V gives CDR1 MNHNS, CDR2 SASEGT. CDR3 length equals 16 residues. As DNA, the CDR3 is TGTGCCAGCAGTGAATTGTGGGGACAGGGCAACACTGAAGCTTTCTTT. This sequence encodes CASSELWGQGNTEAFF.